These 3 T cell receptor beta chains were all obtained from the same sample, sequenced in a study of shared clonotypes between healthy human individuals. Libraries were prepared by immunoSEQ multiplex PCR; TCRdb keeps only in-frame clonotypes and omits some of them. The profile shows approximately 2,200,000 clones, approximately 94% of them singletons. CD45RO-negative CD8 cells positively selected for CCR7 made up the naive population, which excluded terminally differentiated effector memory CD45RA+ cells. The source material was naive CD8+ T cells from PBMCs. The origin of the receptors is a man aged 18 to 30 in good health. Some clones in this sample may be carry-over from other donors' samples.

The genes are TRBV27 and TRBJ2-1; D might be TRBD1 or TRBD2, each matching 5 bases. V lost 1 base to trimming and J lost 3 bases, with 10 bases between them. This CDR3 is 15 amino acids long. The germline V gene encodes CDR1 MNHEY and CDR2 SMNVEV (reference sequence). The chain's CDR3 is CASSLWGTYYNEQFF. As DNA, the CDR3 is TGTGCCAGCAGTTTATGGGGGACCTACTACAATGAGCAGTTCTTC.

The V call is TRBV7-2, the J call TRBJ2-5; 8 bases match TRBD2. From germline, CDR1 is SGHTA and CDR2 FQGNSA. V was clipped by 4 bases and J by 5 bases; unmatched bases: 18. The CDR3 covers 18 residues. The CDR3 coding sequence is TGTGCCAGCAGCTCCCCCCACGGAGCGGGAGACCAGGTGGAGACCCAGTACTTC. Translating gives CASSSPHGAGDQVETQYF.

CDR3 residues: CASSLEVKAGGQQYF. Written as DNA, the CDR3 is TGTGCCAGCAGCTTAGAGGTAAAAGCGGGAGGTCAGCAGTACTTC. The rearrangement uses TRBV7-6 and TRBJ2-7, with 9 bases matching TRBD2. The junction had 9 bases not matched to a gene; V was cut back by 1 base and J by 8 bases. The CDR3 totals 15 residues. Germline values: CDR1 SGHVS, CDR2 FNYEAQ.